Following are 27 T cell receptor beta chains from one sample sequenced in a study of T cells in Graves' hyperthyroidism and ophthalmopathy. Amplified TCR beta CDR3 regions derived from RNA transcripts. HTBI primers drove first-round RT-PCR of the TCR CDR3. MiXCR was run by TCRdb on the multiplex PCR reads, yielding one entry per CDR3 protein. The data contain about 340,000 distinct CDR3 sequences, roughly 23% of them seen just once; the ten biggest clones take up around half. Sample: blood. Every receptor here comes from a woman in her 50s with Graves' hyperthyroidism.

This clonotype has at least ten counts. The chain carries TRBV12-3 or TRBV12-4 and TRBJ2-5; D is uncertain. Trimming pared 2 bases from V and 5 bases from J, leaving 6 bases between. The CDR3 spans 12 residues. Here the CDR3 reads CASSLRRETQYF. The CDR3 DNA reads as TGTGCCAGCAGTTTAAGGCGCGAGACCCAGTACTTC.

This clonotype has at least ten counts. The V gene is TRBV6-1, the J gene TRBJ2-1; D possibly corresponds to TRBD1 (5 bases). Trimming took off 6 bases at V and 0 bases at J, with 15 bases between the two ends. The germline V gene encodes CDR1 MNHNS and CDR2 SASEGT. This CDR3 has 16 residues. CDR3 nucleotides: TGTGCCAGCAGGCCCCTAAGGACATTCTCCTACAATGAGCAGTTCTTC. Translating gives CASRPLRTFSYNEQFF.

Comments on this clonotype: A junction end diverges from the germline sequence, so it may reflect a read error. CDR3 nucleotide sequence: TGTGCCAGCAGTTTCGGGACAGCTAGCTCGGACTTC. Its translation: CASSFGTASSDF. The V gene is TRBV12-3 or TRBV12-4, the J gene TRBJ2-5; 7 bases fit TRBD1. This CDR3 has 12 amino acids.

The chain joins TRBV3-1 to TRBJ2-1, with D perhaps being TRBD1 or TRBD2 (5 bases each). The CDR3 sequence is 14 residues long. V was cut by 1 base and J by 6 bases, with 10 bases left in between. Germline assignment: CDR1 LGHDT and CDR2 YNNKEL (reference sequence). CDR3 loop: CASSQVAGTNEQFF. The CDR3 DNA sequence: TGTGCCAGCAGCCAAGTAGCCGGGACCAATGAGCAGTTCTTC.

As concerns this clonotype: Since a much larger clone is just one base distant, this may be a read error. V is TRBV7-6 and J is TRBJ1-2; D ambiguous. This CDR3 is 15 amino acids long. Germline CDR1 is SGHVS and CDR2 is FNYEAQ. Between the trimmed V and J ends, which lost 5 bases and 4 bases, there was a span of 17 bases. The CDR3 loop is CASSLGTGNSYGYTF. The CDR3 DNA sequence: TGTGCCAGCAGCCTCGGAACGGGGAACAGCTATGGCTACACCTTC.

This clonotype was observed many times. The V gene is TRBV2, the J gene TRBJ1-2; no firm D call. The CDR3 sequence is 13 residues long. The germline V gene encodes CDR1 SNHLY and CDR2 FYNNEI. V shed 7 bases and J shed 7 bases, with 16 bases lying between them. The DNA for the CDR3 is TGTGCCAGCACCTTGTCAGTACCGAGTGGCTACACCTTC. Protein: CASTLSVPSGYTF.

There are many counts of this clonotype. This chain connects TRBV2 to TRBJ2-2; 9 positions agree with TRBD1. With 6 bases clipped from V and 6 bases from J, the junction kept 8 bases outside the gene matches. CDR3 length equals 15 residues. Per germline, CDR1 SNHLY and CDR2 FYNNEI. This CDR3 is CASSPGQGTAGELFF. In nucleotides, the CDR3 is TGTGCCAGCAGCCCTGGACAGGGGACGGCCGGGGAGCTGTTTTTT.

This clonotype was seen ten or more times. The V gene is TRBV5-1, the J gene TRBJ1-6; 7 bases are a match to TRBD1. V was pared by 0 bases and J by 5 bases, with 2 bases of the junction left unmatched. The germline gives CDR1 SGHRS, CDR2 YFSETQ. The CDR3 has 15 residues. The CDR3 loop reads CASSLEGQNNSPLHF. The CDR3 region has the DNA TGCGCCAGCAGCTTGGAGGGACAGAATAATTCACCCCTCCACTTT.

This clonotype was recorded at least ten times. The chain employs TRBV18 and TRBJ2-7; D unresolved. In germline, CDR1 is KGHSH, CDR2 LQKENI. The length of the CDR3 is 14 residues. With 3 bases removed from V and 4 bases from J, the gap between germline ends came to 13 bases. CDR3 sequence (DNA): TGTGCCAGCTCACCCGGCCAGATGGGGTACGAGCAGTACTTC. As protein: CASSPGQMGYEQYF.

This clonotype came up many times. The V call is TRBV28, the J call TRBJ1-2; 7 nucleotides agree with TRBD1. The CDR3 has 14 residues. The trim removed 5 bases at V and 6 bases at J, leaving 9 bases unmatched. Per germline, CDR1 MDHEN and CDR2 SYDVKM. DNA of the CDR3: TGTGCCAGCAGTAACTTGACAGGGAATCATGGCTACACCTTC. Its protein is CASSNLTGNHGYTF.

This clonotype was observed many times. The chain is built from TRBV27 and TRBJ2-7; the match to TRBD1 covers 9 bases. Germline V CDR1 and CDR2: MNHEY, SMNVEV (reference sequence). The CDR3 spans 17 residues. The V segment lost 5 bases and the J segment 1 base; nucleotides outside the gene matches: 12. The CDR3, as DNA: TGTGCCAGCAGTATATGGGACAGGGTTTCGGGTTCCTACGAGCAGTACTTC. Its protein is CASSIWDRVSGSYEQYF.

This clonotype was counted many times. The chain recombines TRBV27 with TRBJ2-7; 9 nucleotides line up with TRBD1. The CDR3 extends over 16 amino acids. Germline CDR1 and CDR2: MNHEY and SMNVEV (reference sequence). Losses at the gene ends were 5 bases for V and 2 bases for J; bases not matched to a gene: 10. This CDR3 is CASSPGTGRSTYEQYF. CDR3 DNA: TGTGCCAGCAGTCCCGGGACAGGGAGGTCCACCTACGAGCAGTACTTC.

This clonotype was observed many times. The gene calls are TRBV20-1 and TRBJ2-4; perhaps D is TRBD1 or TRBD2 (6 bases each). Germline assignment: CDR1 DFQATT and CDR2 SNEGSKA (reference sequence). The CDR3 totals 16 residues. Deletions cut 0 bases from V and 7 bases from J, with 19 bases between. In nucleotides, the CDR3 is TGCAGTGCTAGAGATCTAGCAGGGGAGGTGAGGAACATTCAGTACTTC. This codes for CSARDLAGEVRNIQYF.

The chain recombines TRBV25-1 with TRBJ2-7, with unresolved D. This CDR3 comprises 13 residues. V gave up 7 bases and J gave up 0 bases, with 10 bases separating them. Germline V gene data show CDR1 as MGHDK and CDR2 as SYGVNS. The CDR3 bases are TGTGCCAGCACCAATAGGGACTCCTACGAGCAGTACTTC. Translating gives CASTNRDSYEQYF.

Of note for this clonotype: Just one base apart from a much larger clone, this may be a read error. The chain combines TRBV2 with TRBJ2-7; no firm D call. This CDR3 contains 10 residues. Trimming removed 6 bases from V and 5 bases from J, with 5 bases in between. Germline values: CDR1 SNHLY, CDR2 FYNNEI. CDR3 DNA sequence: TGTGCCAGCAGACAGCACGAGCAGTACTTC. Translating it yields CASRQHEQYF.

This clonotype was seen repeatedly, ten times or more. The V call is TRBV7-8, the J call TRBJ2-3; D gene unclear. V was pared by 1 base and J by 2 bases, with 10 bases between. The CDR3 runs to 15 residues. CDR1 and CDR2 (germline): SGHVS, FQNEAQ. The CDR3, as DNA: TGTGCCAGCAGCTTAGATCGGTTTCTCACAGATACGCAGTATTTT. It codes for CASSLDRFLTDTQYF.

The CDR3 spells CAAGALYEQYF. CDR3 in DNA: TGTGCCGCGGGGGCACTATACGAGCAGTACTTC. The V gene is TRBV6-1, the J gene TRBJ2-7; tentative D call: TRBD2 (7 bases). Trimming left V 11 bases short and J 4 bases short, with 12 bases between. This CDR3 region has 11 residues. CDR1 and CDR2 (germline): MNHNS, SASEGT.

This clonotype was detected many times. The CDR3 region is CAWIGQSNNSPLHF. In DNA form, the CDR3 reads TGTGCCTGGATCGGACAGTCTAATAATTCACCCCTCCACTTT. The chain couples TRBV30 to TRBJ1-6; weak D call: TRBD1 (6 bases). This CDR3 has 14 residues. CDR1 and CDR2 (germline): GTSNPN, SVGIG (reference sequence). Trimming removed 4 bases from V and 5 bases from J, with 12 bases in between.

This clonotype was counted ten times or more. CDR3 loop: CASSDFTGGNTEAFF. The CDR3 DNA reads TGTGCCAGCAGTGATTTTACAGGGGGGAACACTGAAGCTTTCTTT. This chain connects TRBV6-1 to TRBJ1-1; 8 nucleotides agree with TRBD1. The CDR3 totals 15 residues. V shed 3 bases and J 1 base; nucleotides not matched to a gene: 4. The germline V gene encodes CDR1 MNHNS and CDR2 SASEGT.

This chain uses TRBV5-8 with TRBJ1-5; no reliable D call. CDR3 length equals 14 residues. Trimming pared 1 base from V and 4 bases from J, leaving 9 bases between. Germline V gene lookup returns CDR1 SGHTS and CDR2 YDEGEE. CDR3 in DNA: TGTGCCAGCAGCTTGCGACTTCCTAATCAGCCCCAGCATTTT. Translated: CASSLRLPNQPQHF. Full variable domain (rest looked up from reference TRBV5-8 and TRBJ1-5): EAGVTQSPTHLIKTRGQQATLRCSPISGHTSVYWYQQALGLGLQFLLWYDEGEERNRGNFPPRFSGRQFPNYSSELNVNALELEDSALYLCASSLRLPNQPQHFGDGTRLSIL.

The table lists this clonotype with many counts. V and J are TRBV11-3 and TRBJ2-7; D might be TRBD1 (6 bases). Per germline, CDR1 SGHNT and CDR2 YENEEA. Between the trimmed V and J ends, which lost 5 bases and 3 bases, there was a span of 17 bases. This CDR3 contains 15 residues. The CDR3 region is CASSRIPGQGYEQYF. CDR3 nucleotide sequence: TGTGCCAGCAGCCGCATTCCGGGACAAGGCTACGAGCAGTACTTC.

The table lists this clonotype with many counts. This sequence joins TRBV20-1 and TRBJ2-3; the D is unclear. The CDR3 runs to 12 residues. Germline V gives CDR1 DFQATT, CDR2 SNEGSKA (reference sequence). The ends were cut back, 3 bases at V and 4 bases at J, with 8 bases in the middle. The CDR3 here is CSARPTADTQYF. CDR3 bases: TGCAGTGCTAGGCCGACGGCAGATACGCAGTATTTT.

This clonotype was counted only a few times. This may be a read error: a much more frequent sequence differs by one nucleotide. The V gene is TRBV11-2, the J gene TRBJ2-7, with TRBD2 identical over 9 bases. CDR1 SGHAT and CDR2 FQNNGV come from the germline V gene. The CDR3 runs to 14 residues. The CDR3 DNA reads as TGTGCCAGCAGCTCGACTAGCGGAATCTACGAGCAGCACTTC. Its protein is CASSSTSGIYEQHF.

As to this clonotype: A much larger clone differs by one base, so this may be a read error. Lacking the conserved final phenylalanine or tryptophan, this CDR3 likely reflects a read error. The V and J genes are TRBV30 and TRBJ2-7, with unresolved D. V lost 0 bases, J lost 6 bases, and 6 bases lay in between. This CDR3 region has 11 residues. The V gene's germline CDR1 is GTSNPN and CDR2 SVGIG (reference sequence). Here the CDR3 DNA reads TGTGCCTGGAGTGTACGCGTCGAGCAGTACCTC. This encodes CAWSVRVEQYL.

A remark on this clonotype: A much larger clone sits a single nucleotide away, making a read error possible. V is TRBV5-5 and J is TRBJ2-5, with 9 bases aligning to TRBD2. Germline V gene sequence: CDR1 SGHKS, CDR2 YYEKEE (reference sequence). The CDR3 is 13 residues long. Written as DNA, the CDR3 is TGCGCCAGCAGCGGGGGGTACCAAGAGACCCAGTACTTC. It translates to CASSGGYQETQYF.

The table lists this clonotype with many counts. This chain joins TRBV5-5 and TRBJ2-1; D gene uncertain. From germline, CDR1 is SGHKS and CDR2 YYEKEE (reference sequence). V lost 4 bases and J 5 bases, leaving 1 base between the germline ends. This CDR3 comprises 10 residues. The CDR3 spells CASSHNEQFF. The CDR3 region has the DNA TGTGCCAGCAGCCACAATGAGCAGTTCTTC.

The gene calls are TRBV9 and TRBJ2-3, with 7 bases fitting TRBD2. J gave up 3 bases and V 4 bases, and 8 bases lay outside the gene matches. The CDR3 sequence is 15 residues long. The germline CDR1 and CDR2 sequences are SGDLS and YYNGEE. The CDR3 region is CASSSRGEPTDTQYF. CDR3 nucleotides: TGTGCCAGCAGCTCCCGGGGGGAACCAACAGATACGCAGTATTTT.